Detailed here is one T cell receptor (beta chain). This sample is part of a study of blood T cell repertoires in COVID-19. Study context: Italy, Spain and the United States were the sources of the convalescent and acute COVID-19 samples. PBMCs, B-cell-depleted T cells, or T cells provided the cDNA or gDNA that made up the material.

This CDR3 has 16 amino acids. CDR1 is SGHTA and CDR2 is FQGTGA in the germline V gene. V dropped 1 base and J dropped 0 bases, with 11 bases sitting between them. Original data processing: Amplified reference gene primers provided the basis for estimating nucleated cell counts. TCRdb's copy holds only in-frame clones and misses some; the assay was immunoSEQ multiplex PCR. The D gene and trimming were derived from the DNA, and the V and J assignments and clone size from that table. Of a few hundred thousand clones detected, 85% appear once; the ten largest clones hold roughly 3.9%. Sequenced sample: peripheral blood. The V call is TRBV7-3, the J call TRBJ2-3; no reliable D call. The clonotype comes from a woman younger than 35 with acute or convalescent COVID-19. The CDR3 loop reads CASSLNAPTSTDTQYF. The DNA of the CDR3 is TGTGCCAGCAGCTTAAATGCCCCCACTAGCACAGATACGCAGTATTTT.